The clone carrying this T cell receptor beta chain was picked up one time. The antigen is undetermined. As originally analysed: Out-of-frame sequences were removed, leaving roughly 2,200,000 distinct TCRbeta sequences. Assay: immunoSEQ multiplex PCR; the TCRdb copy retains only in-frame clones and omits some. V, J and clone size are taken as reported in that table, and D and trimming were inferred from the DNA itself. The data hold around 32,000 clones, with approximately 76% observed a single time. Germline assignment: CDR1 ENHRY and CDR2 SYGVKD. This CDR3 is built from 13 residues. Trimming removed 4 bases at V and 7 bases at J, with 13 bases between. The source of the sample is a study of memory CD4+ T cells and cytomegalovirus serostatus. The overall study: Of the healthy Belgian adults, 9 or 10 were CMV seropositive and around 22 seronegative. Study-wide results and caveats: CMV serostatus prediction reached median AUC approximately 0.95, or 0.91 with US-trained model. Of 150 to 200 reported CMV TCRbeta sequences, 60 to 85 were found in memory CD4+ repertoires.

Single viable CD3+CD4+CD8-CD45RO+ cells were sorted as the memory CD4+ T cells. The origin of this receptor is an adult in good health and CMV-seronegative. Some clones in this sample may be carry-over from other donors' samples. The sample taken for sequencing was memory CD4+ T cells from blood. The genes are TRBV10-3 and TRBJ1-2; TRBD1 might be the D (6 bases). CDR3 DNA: TGTGCCATCAGTGCGGCAGGGGATGCTGGCTACACCTTC. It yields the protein CAISAAGDAGYTF.